This T cell receptor (beta chain) was identified in a study of T cells in Graves' hyperthyroidism and ophthalmopathy. Study context: The blood sample was taken at first diagnosis, before treatment began.

Authors of the study amplified TCR beta CDR3 regions from RNA transcripts. The TCR CDR3 first-round RT-PCR relied on the HTBI primer set. Using its own MiXCR run on the multiplex PCR reads, TCRdb lists one record per CDR3 protein. The sample yields hundreds of thousands of distinct CDR3 sequences, approximately 13% seen once. Diagnostic decisions used clinical symptoms, serum thyroxine and TRAb, thyroid ultrasound and orbital computed tomography. Trimming left V 2 bases short and J 10 bases short, with 15 bases between. This CDR3 comprises 13 residues. Germline V gene lookup returns CDR1 DFQATT and CDR2 SNEGSKA (reference sequence). Worth noting for this clonotype: Possible read error: a much larger clone is one base away.

Specimen: blood. This TCR was recovered from a woman in her twenties or thirties with Graves' hyperthyroidism that later progressed to Graves' ophthalmopathy. The rearrangement joins TRBV20-1 to TRBJ2-1, with D unclear. The CDR3 DNA reads TGCAGTGCTAGATGGCGTACTTCCTACGAGCAGTTCTTC. Encoded protein: CSARWRTSYEQFF.